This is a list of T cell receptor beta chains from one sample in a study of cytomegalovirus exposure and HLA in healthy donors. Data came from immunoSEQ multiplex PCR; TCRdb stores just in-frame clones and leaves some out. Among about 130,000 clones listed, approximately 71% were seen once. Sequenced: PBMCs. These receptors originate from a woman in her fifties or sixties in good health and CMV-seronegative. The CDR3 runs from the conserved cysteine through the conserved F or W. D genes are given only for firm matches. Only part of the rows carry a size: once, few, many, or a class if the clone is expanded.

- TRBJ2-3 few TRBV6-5 CASTSPGTGADTQYF TGTGCCAGCACCTCGCCTGGAACGGGAGCAGATACGCAGTATTTT
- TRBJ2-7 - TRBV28 CASSSGGTAFYEQYF TGTGCCAGCAGTTCGGGCGGGACAGCCTTCTACGAGCAGTACTTC
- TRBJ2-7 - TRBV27 CASPETSVHYEQYF TGTGCCAGCCCAGAAACGAGTGTCCACTACGAGCAGTACTTC
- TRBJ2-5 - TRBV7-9 CASSPTDGVRETQYF TGTGCCAGCAGCCCAACCGACGGGGTAAGGGAGACCCAGTACTTC
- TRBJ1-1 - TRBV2 CASILVEAFF TGTGCCAGCATTCTAGTCGAAGCTTTCTTT
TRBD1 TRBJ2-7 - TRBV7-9 CSSSALPGQGGYEQYF TGTTCCAGCAGCGCCCTGCCGGGACAGGGGGGCTACGAGCAGTACTTC
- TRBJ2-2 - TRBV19 CASTPAGPRGELFF TGTGCCAGTACCCCAGCGGGTCCCCGCGGGGAGCTGTTTTTT
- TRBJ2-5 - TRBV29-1 CSVERGGETQYF TGCAGCGTTGAAAGGGGGGGGGAGACCCAGTACTTC
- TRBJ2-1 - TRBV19 CASSIRGNEQFF TGTGCCAGTAGTATAAGAGGTAATGAGCAGTTCTTC
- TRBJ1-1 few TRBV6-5 CASSYSSQNTEAFF TGTGCCAGCAGTTACTCGAGCCAGAACACTGAAGCTTTCTTT
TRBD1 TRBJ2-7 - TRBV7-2 CASSLGVGGQYYEQYF TGTGCCAGCAGCTTAGGTGTTGGGGGACAGTACTACGAGCAGTACTTC
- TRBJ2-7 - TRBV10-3 CAISEPYGQPYEQYF TGTGCCATCAGTGAGCCCTACGGACAGCCCTACGAGCAGTACTTC
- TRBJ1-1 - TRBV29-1 CSVGSPGRLSFF TGCAGCGTTGGATCCCCGGGTAGATTGTCTTTCTTT
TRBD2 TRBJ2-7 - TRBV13 CASSFPTSGDYEQYF TGTGCCAGCAGCTTCCCTACTAGCGGGGACTACGAGCAGTACTTC
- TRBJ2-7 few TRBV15 CATSRGRYSYEQYF TGTGCCACCAGCAGAGGGCGGTACTCCTACGAGCAGTACTTC
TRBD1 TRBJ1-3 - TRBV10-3 CALGTGAGNTIYF TGTGCCCTCGGGACAGGGGCAGGAAACACCATATATTTT
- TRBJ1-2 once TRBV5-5 CASSSTLGQIIGYTF TGTGCCAGCAGCTCCACCCTAGGACAAATCATTGGCTACACCTTC
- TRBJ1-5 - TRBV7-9 CASSETAQPQHF TGTGCCAGCAGCGAGACAGCACAGCCCCAGCATTTT
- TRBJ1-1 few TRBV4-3 CASSHTGNLYTEAFF TGCGCCAGCAGCCATACGGGGAACCTTTACACTGAAGCTTTCTTT
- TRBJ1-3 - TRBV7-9 CALSRDTSGNTIYF TGTGCCCTATCCCGGGATACCTCTGGAAACACCATATATTTT
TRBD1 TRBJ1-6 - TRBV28 CASSLVDRDNSPLHF TGTGCCAGCAGTTTAGTGGACAGGGATAATTCACCCCTCCACTTT
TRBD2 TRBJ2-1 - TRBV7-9 CSISTSGTYNEQFF TGTTCCATCTCGACTAGCGGGACTTACAATGAGCAGTTCTTC
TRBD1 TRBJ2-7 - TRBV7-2 CASRRTGVSEQYF TGTGCCAGCAGACGAACAGGGGTAAGCGAGCAGTACTTC
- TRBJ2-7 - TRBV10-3 CATKWEPMTEQYF TGTGCCACCAAATGGGAGCCTATGACCGAGCAGTACTTC
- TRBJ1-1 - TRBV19 CASTGTYHTEAFF TGTGCCAGTACCGGGACATATCACACTGAAGCTTTCTTT
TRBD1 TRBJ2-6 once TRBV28 CASSIVDRAGANVLTF TGTGCCAGCAGTATTGTTGACAGGGCTGGGGCCAACGTCCTGACTTTC
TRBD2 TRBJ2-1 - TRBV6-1 CASMASGFYNEQFF TGTGCCAGCATGGCTAGCGGGTTCTACAATGAGCAGTTCTTC
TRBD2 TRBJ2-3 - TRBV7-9 CASSFLLGAGGPYTDTQYF TGTGCCAGCAGCTTTTTATTAGGAGCGGGAGGGCCTTACACAGATACGCAGTATTTT
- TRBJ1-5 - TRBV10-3 CAISESPDQPQHF TGTGCCATCAGTGAGTCCCCAGATCAGCCCCAGCATTTT
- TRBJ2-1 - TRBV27 CASSYQRNEQFF TGTGCCAGCAGTTACCAACGGAATGAGCAGTTCTTC
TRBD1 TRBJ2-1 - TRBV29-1 CSVEYVSGQGHNEQFF TGCAGCGTTGAATATGTGTCGGGACAGGGACACAATGAGCAGTTCTTC
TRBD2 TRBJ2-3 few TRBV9 CASSVGAGADTQYF TGTGCCAGCAGCGTAGGGGCGGGAGCGGATACGCAGTATTTT
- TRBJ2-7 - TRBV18 CASSPDAVEQYF TGTGCCAGCTCACCAGATGCGGTTGAGCAGTACTTC
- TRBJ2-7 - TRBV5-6 CASSPRRLSYEQYF TGTGCCAGCAGCCCTCGCAGGCTTTCCTACGAGCAGTACTTC
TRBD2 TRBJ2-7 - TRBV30 CAWSGGSPGGRSQYF TGTGCCTGGAGTGGGGGTAGTCCGGGAGGGCGTTCTCAGTACTTC
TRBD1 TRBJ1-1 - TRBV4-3 CASSQGTGPFEAFF TGCGCCAGCAGCCAGGGGACAGGGCCGTTTGAAGCTTTCTTT
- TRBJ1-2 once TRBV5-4 CASSKPDSHLYGYTF TGTGCCAGCAGCAAACCTGACAGCCACCTCTATGGCTACACCTTC
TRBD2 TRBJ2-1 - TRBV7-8 CASSSGTSLNEQFF TGTGCCAGCAGCTCCGGGACTAGCCTCAATGAGCAGTTCTTC
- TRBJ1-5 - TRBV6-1 CASSDREQPQHF TGTGCCAGCAGTGACAGGGAACAGCCCCAGCATTTT
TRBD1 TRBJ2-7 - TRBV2 CASSERTGEQYF TGTGCCAGCAGTGAAAGGACAGGCGAGCAGTACTTC
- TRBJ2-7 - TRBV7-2 CASSLGTPKGEQYF TGTGCCAGCAGCTTAGGGACACCCAAGGGAGAGCAGTACTTC
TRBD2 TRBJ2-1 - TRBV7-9 CSSSFRVSGSGSYNEQFF TGTTCCAGCAGCTTCAGGGTAAGCGGGAGCGGGTCCTACAATGAGCAGTTCTTC
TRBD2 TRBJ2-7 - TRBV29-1 CSVFGGSRYEQYF TGCAGCGTTTTCGGGGGGAGTCGCTACGAGCAGTACTTC
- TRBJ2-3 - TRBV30 CAWSGSGVADTQYF TGTGCCTGGAGTGGCTCGGGAGTAGCAGATACGCAGTATTTT
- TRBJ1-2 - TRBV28 CASSWGSSSYGYTF TGTGCCAGCAGTTGGGGCAGTAGTTCCTATGGCTACACCTTC
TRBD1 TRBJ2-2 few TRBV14 CASSQATGAYTGELFF TGTGCCAGCAGCCAAGCGACAGGGGCATATACCGGGGAGCTGTTTTTT
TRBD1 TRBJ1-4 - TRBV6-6 CASSTGQAHEKLFF TGTGCCAGTTCTACGGGACAGGCTCATGAAAAACTGTTTTTT
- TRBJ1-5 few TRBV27 CASSLTSSGPQHF TGTGCCAGCAGTTTAACCTCGTCAGGGCCCCAGCATTTT